This TCR beta chain was sequenced for a study of T cells in narcolepsy. General observations from the study: Healthy controls reportedly lacked the autoreactive clonotypes serially found in patients' blood.

Comments on this clone: Antigen specificity is unknown.

The CDR3 runs to 17 residues. Trimming stripped 1 base from V and 0 bases from J, with 14 bases between. Germline CDR1 reads SGHRS; CDR2 reads YFSETQ. The assay was immunoSEQ multiplex PCR, and TCRdb's table has in-frame clones only and misses some. The data show 10,000 to 12,000 clones, 70% to 75% seen once. Sequencing was done on a sample of CD45RA- memory CD8+ T cells from PBMCs. The source is a human donor with narcolepsy. The V call is TRBV5-1, the J call TRBJ2-1; maybe TRBD2 (6 bases). In nucleotides, the CDR3 is TGCGCCAGCAGCTTGCGTAGCGGAGGAAGCTCCTACAATGAGCAGTTCTTC. Encoded protein: CASSLRSGGSSYNEQFF.